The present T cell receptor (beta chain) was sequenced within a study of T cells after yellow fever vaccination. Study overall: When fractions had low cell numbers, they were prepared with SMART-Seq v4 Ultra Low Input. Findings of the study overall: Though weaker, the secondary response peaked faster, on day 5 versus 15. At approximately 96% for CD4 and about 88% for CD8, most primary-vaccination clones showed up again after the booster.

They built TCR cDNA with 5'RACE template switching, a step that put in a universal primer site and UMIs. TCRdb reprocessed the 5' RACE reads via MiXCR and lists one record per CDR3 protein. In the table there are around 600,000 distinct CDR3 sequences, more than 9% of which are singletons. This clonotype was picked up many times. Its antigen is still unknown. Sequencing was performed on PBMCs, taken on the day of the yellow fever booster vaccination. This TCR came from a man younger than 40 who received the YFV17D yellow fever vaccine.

The CDR3 DNA follows: TGTGCCAGCAGTTTACGGCGACTAGCGGGAGAGGTAGGAGATACGCAGTATTTT. This codes for CASSLRRLAGEVGDTQYF. V is TRBV27 and J is TRBJ2-3, with TRBD2 identical over 12 bases. CDR3 size: 18 residues. Germline CDR1 reads MNHEY; CDR2 reads SMNVEV (reference sequence). Trimming at V came to 2 bases and at J to 5 bases, leaving 11 bases not matched to a gene.